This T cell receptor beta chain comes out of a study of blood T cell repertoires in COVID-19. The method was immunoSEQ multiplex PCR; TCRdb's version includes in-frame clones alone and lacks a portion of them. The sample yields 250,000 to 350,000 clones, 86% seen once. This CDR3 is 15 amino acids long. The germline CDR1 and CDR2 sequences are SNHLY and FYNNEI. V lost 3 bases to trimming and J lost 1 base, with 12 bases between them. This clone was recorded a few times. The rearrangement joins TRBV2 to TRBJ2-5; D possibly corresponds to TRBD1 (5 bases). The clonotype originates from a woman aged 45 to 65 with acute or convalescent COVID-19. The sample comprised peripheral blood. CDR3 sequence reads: CASSEFRASQETQYF. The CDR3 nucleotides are TGTGCCAGCAGTGAGTTCAGGGCAAGCCAAGAGACCCAGTACTTC.